This is a list of T cell receptor beta chains from one sample in a study of regulatory dendritic cells for organ transplantation. Data came from immunoSEQ multiplex PCR; TCRdb stores just in-frame clones and leaves some out. The sample holds 30,000 to 40,000 clones, roughly 91% seen once. The sample taken for sequencing was naive CD4+ T cells from blood. These receptors were obtained from a human donor in good health. Both conserved end residues are part of each CDR3. Each record gives: V gene, J gene, clone size, D gene, CDR3 DNA, CDR3 protein. A D gene is named only where the DNA matches it firmly. Clone size is stated in some rows and not others, as once, few, many or a class when expanded.

>TRBV6-5|TRBJ1-1|.|.
TGTGCCAGCAGCCTACTTTTCGGAAACACTGAAGCTTTCTTT
CASSLLFGNTEAFF
>TRBV7-2|TRBJ2-5|once|TRBD1
TGTGCCAGCAGCTTTTCGATCACCATGCCGGGACAGGGGGTGAAGACCCAGTACTTC
CASSFSITMPGQGVKTQYF
>TRBV15|TRBJ2-2|.|.
TGTGCCACCGGGACCAACCCCGGGGAGCTGTTTTTT
CATGTNPGELFF
>TRBV4-2|TRBJ2-1|.|.
TGTGCCAGCAGCCAAGACCCCAGGAATGAGCAGTTCTTC
CASSQDPRNEQFF
>TRBV28|TRBJ1-2|.|.
TGTGCCAGCACATCCCTGGGCAGGGGCCGACTCAACTATGGCTACACCTTC
CASTSLGRGRLNYGYTF
>TRBV12-1|TRBJ1-3|.|.
TGTGCCAGCAGCTTGTCGAAATTGTGTAGGGCGAGTGACACCATATATTTT
CASSLSKLCRASDTIYF
>TRBV5-1|TRBJ2-6|.|.
TGCGCCAGCAGCTTGCCGAAGGCAACTGGGGCCAACGTCCTGACTTTC
CASSLPKATGANVLTF
>TRBV7-8|TRBJ1-1|.|.
TGTGCCACCGCCCCCGGGACACGGAACACTGAAGCTTTCTTT
CATAPGTRNTEAFF
>TRBV7-9|TRBJ2-3|.|.
TGTGCCAGCACTCGCGGGTGGACTCGAAGGGGAGATACGCAGTATTTT
CASTRGWTRRGDTQYF
>TRBV18|TRBJ2-5|.|.
TGTGCCAGCTCACCACAGTATAGAGCGGTGGGAAGCGAAGAGACCCAGTACTTC
CASSPQYRAVGSEETQYF
>TRBV2|TRBJ2-7|.|.
TGTGCCAGCGGCCCCAATTGGTCCTACGAGCAGTACTTC
CASGPNWSYEQYF
>TRBV28|TRBJ1-1|.|.
TGTGCCAGCAGCCAGCGACGGACTTCCTCGAGGGGTTTCTTT
CASSQRRTSSRGFF
>TRBV18|TRBJ1-2|.|.
TGTGCCAGCTCACCACCTGGCAGCCCCTATGGCTACACCTTC
CASSPPGSPYGYTF
>TRBV6-5|TRBJ2-7|.|.
TGTGCCAGCAGTTACTCGTCGGGGGAGGCCTACGAGCAGTACTTC
CASSYSSGEAYEQYF
>TRBV5-4|TRBJ1-2|.|TRBD1
TGTGCCAGCAGCGAGACAGGGGGGAACTACTATGGCTACACCTTC
CASSETGGNYYGYTF
>TRBV11-1|TRBJ1-1|.|TRBD1
TGTGCCAGCAGCCCCCACCCGACAGGGGTCAGTGAAGCTTTCTTT
CASSPHPTGVSEAFF
>TRBV28|TRBJ2-5|.|.
TGTGCCACCGGAGTTTCGGGTTTCCAAGAGACCCAGTACTTC
CATGVSGFQETQYF
>TRBV7-9|TRBJ2-5|.|.
TGTGCCAGCAGCTTTACTACAGGGTATGAGACCCAGTACTTC
CASSFTTGYETQYF
>TRBV19|TRBJ1-1|.|.
TGTGCCAGTACCGATACAGGTTTCGCTGAAGCTTTCTTT
CASTDTGFAEAFF
>TRBV27|TRBJ1-6|.|.
TGTGCCAGCAGCACACCACTCCGGGGAGGAACTGGTTCACCCCTCCACTTT
CASSTPLRGGTGSPLHF
>TRBV19|TRBJ2-1|.|.
TGTGCCAGTATTTCGACACCTCGGAATGAGCAGTTCTTC
CASISTPRNEQFF
>TRBV4-3|TRBJ1-2|once|TRBD1
TGCGCCAGCAGCCAAGAGACAGGGCCTGGAAGTGGCTACACCTTC
CASSQETGPGSGYTF